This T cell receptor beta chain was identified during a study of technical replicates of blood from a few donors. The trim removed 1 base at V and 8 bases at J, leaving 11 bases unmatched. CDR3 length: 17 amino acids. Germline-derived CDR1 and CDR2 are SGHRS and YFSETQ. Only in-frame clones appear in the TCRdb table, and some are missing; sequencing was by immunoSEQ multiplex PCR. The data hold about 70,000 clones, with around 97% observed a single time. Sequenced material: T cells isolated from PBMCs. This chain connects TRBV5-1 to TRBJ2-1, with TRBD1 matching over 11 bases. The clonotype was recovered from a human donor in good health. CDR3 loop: CASSLRIVGTGGDEQFF. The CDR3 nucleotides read TGCGCCAGCAGCTTGAGGATAGTCGGGACAGGGGGGGATGAGCAGTTCTTC.